Shown below are 15 T cell receptor beta chains from a single sample sequenced in a study of T cell responses to AZD1222 COVID-19 vaccine. Here immunoSEQ multiplex PCR was the method, and the copy in TCRdb shows in-frame clones only, minus some. This table holds approximately 120,000 clones, about 90% found once. The sequencing here drew on peripheral blood, taken on day 0 of AZD1222 vaccination. All receptors derive from an adult in good health.

This clone was picked up one time. The rearrangement uses TRBV5-1 and TRBJ2-1; possibly TRBD2 for D (6 bases). Germline V gene sequence: CDR1 SGHRS, CDR2 YFSETQ. The CDR3 loop spans 15 amino acids. Trimming cost V 4 bases and J 4 bases, with 15 bases left between them. Here the CDR3 reads CASSPGGSIYNEQFF. The CDR3 DNA reads TGCGCCAGCAGCCCTGGAGGGTCCATTTACAATGAGCAGTTCTTC.

This clone was recorded only once. The chain carries TRBV29-1 and TRBJ1-1; D not certain. The CDR3 contains 13 residues. The V end was cut by 5 bases, the J end by 3 bases, with 13 bases between. Germline lookup yields CDR1 SQVTM and CDR2 ANQGSEA. This CDR3 reads CSVRQDEYTEAFF. The CDR3 nucleotides are TGCAGCGTTCGTCAGGATGAATACACTGAAGCTTTCTTT.

The chain recombines TRBV3-1 (or the pseudogene TRBV3-2) with TRBJ2-7; D is ambiguous. The CDR3 extends over 13 amino acids. Germline CDR1 is LGHDT and CDR2 is YNNKEL (reference sequence). Trimming cost V 2 bases and J 3 bases, with 8 bases left between them. This CDR3 reads CASSQLGSYEQYF. The CDR3 DNA is TGTGCCAGCAGCCAATTGGGAAGCTACGAGCAGTACTTC.

This chain links TRBV4-1 with TRBJ1-5; D not resolved. The V end was cut by 4 bases, the J end by 0 bases, with 10 bases between. Germline V gives CDR1 MGHRA, CDR2 YSYEKL. This CDR3 is 15 amino acids long. CDR3 DNA sequence: TGCGCCAGCAGCCCCGGGCCCGATAGCAATCAGCCCCAGCATTTT. It translates to CASSPGPDSNQPQHF.

The V call is TRBV19, the J call TRBJ1-2; 7 bases align to TRBD1. The CDR3 has 15 residues. Germline V lookup: CDR1 LNHDA, CDR2 SQIVND (reference sequence). The ends lost 5 bases at V and 8 bases at J; junction bases unmatched: 14. CDR3 protein: CASSAERGLGKGYTF. CDR3 in DNA: TGTGCCAGTAGTGCAGAGAGGGGGCTTGGAAAAGGCTACACCTTC.

The V gene is TRBV5-1, the J gene TRBJ2-3; D may be TRBD2 (5 bases). V was clipped by 4 bases and J by 4 bases, with 19 bases between them. This CDR3 spans 16 amino acids. Germline CDR1 and CDR2: SGHRS and YFSETQ. DNA for the CDR3: TGCGCCAGCAGCCTGGACCTACCCCTCGGGGCAGATACGCAGTATTTT. Amino acids: CASSLDLPLGADTQYF. Together with reference TRBV5-1 and TRBJ2-3, the CDR3 gives the full variable domain: KAGVTQTPRYLIKTRGQQVTLSCSPISGHRSVSWYQQTPGQGLQFLFEYFSETQRNKGNFPGRFSGRQFSNSRSEMNVSTLELGDSALYLCASSLDLPLGADTQYFGPGTRLTVL.

The rearrangement uses TRBV10-3 and TRBJ2-1, with 7 bases lining up with TRBD2. Germline CDR1 and CDR2: ENHRY and SYGVKD. The CDR3 length is 15 residues. With V trimmed by 0 bases and J by 4 bases, 3 bases remained unmatched. CDR3 coding DNA: TGTGCCATCAGTGAGTCCCTAGCGGAGTACAATGAGCAGTTCTTC. The encoded protein is CAISESLAEYNEQFF.

This rearrangement joins TRBV29-1 to TRBJ1-1; a weak D match, TRBD1 (6 bases). The CDR3 sequence is 13 residues long. V gave up 8 bases and J gave up 0 bases, with 13 bases separating them. Germline CDR1 and CDR2: SQVTM and ANQGSEA. The chain's CDR3 is CSSQGILNTEAFF. As DNA, the CDR3 is TGCAGCTCCCAGGGGATTTTGAACACTGAAGCTTTCTTT.

This chain links TRBV7-3 with TRBJ1-6, with 11 nucleotides matching TRBD1. Germline V gene data show CDR1 as SGHTA and CDR2 as FQGTGA. CDR3 length: 14 residues. With V trimmed by 6 bases and J by 7 bases, 2 bases remained unmatched. The CDR3 bases are TGTGCCAGCAGGGGACAGGGGGACAATTCACCCCTCCACTTT. Its protein is CASRGQGDNSPLHF. Drawing the rest from reference TRBV7-3 and TRBJ1-6, the complete variable domain is GAGVSQTPSNKVTEKGKYVELRCDPISGHTALYWYRQSLGQGPEFLIYFQGTGAADDSGLPNDRFFAVRPEGSVSTLKIQRTERGDSAVYLCASRGQGDNSPLHFGNGTRLTVT.

The chain carries TRBV30 and TRBJ2-3; no reliable D call. The CDR3 has 11 amino acids. Germline lookup yields CDR1 GTSNPN and CDR2 SVGIG (reference sequence). The germline V and J ends were trimmed by 2 bases and 10 bases, with 10 bases remaining between them. CDR3: CAWSIGPAQYF. In nucleotides, the CDR3 is TGTGCCTGGAGTATCGGGCCCGCGCAGTATTTT. Variable domain in full (rest from reference TRBV30 and TRBJ2-3): SQTIHQWPATLVQPVGSPLSLECTVEGTSNPNLYWYRQAAGRGLQLLFYSVGIGQISSEVPQNLSASRPQDRQFILSSKKLLLSDSGFYLCAWSIGPAQYFGPGTRLTVL.

The gene calls are TRBV10-1 and TRBJ2-7; D not resolved. This CDR3 has 16 amino acids. Germline V gene sequence: CDR1 WNHNN, CDR2 SYGVQD (reference sequence). Trimming cost V 3 bases and J 3 bases, with 18 bases left between them. CDR3 bases: TGCGCCAGCAGTGATCGGGTCTTCAGTTTAGGCTACGAGCAGTACTTC. Protein: CASSDRVFSLGYEQYF.

The chain employs TRBV27 and TRBJ2-1; tentative D call: TRBD1 (6 bases). V lost 3 bases, J lost 4 bases, and 10 bases lay in between. The germline V gene encodes CDR1 MNHEY and CDR2 SMNVEV (reference sequence). This CDR3 has 14 residues. The CDR3 region is CASSLEQGYNEQFF. As DNA, the CDR3 is TGTGCCAGCAGTTTGGAACAGGGTTACAATGAGCAGTTCTTC.

V usage is TRBV30 and J usage is TRBJ1-5; 7 bases align to TRBD1. The trim removed 5 bases at V and 4 bases at J, leaving 5 bases unmatched. The CDR3 consists of 13 residues. Germline V gives CDR1 GTSNPN, CDR2 SVGIG (reference sequence). In nucleotides, the CDR3 is TGTGCCTGGCAACAGGGGACAAATCAGCCCCAGCATTTT. Its protein product is CAWQQGTNQPQHF.

The chain combines TRBV25-1 with TRBJ1-2; D possibly corresponds to TRBD1 (5 bases). V lost 7 bases and J lost 3, with 15 bases in between. There are 14 residues in the CDR3. Per the germline V gene, CDR1 is MGHDK and CDR2 is SYGVNS. The CDR3 loop reads CASTQTGTYYGYTF. As DNA, the CDR3 is TGTGCCAGCACTCAAACCGGGACGTACTATGGCTACACCTTC.

The chain couples TRBV6-5 to TRBJ1-6; D is uncertain. Between the trimmed V and J ends, which lost 6 bases and 5 bases, there was a span of 8 bases. The CDR3 runs 13 residues. Germline assignment: CDR1 MNHEY and CDR2 SVGAGI. CDR3: CASRGAHNSPLHF. CDR3 bases: TGTGCCAGCAGGGGCGCGCATAATTCACCCCTCCACTTT.